This entry is about one TCR beta chain. The sample is drawn from a study of blood T cell repertoires in COVID-19. Per the germline V gene, CDR1 is SEHNR and CDR2 is FQNEAQ (reference sequence). The CDR3 is 17 residues long. Trimming removed 7 bases from V and 1 base from J, with 22 bases in between. TCRdb keeps only in-frame clones here, not all; method: immunoSEQ multiplex PCR. Among fewer than 300,000 clones listed, 90% were seen once. Sequenced: PBMCs or T cells enriched from blood (not recorded which). The TCR sequence derives from a woman aged 25-40 years who had recovered from COVID-19. The V call is TRBV7-9, the J call TRBJ1-1, with D perhaps TRBD1 (5 bases). CDR3 bases: TGTGCCAGCAACGACGGGGGGGAACCCCTCTCGAACACTGAAGCTTTCTTT. Encoded protein: CASNDGGEPLSNTEAFF.